Listed below are T cell receptor beta chains from one sample, sequenced in a study of T cells in Graves' hyperthyroidism and ophthalmopathy. TCRdb itself ran the multiplex PCR reads through MiXCR, one entry per CDR3 protein. Of hundreds of thousands of distinct CDR3 sequences listed, about 38% were seen once; the top ten hold approximately 8.7%. Specimen: blood. Receptor source: a young man with Graves' hyperthyroidism. Both conserved end residues are part of each CDR3. D genes are given only for firm matches. Rows may omit the clone size; those that give it use once, few, many or a size class.

J gene,D gene,clone size,CDR3 length,V gene,CDR3 DNA,CDR3 protein
TRBJ2-5,TRBD2,-,15,TRBV20-1,TGCAGTGGTAGAATGTGGGGGGACTATAAAGAGACCCAGTACTTC,CSGRMWGDYKETQYF
TRBJ2-2,-,many,12,TRBV9,TGTGCCAGCACAGGGAACACCGGGGAGCTGTTTTTT,CASTGNTGELFF
TRBJ1-2,-,many,12,TRBV11-2,TGTGCCAGCAGCTTAGCGAGGAGCGGCTACACCTTC,CASSLARSGYTF
TRBJ2-5,-,-,14,TRBV12-3/TRBV12-4,TGTGCCAGCAGTTCCGAATTCAGGCGGGAGACCCAGTACTTC,CASSSEFRRETQYF
TRBJ2-7,-,few,14,TRBV20-1,TGCAGTGCTAGAGCTTCGGACAGCACCTACGAGCAGTACTTC,CSARASDSTYEQYF
TRBJ1-4,-,few,13,TRBV6-5,TGTGCCAGCAGTTACTTGAGTGGGGAAAAACTGTTTTTT,CASSYLSGEKLFF
TRBJ1-3,-,few,14,TRBV12-3/TRBV12-4,TGTGCCAGCAGTTTCGGGTACTCTGGAAACACCATATATTTT,CASSFGYSGNTIYF
TRBJ2-5,-,many,14,TRBV2,TGTGCCAGCAGCGGAGGGGTAAGGCAAGAGACCCAGTACTTC,CASSGGVRQETQYF
TRBJ2-7,TRBD2,few,15,TRBV7-9,TGTGCCAGCAGCTTAGTAAGCGGGGTGCCCTACGAGCAGTACTTC,CASSLVSGVPYEQYF
TRBJ2-7,-,few,13,TRBV9,TGTGCCAGCAGCGGGGACGTTCCCTACGAGCAGTACTTT,CASSGDVPYEQYF
TRBJ1-6,-,once,14,TRBV7-2,TGTGCCAGCAGTCCCGGACCCTTAGGTTCACCCCTCCACTTT,CASSPGPLGSPLHF
TRBJ2-7,TRBD1,few,14,TRBV5-1,TGCGCCAGCAGCTCGACAGGGGACCCGTACGAGCAGTACTTC,CASSSTGDPYEQYF
TRBJ2-7,-,-,12,TRBV29-1,TGCAGCGTTGAGACGGGTAGGAACGAGCAGTACTTC,CSVETGRNEQYF
TRBJ1-5,TRBD1,-,15,TRBV5-6,TGTGCCAGCAGCCTCTGGGGGACAGGGGTTCAGCCCCAGCATTTT,CASSLWGTGVQPQHF
TRBJ2-5,-,many,15,TRBV10-3,TGTGCCATCAGTGAGTACGGCAGGGACGAAGAGACCCAGTACTTC,CAISEYGRDEETQYF
TRBJ2-5,-,-,15,TRBV2,TGTGCCAGCAGGGACGGACAGCCGGGAAAAGAGACCCAGTACTTC,CASRDGQPGKETQYF
TRBJ1-4,-,-,13,TRBV19,TGTGCCAGTAGTACCCCCGGGGATGGAAAACTGTTTTTT,CASSTPGDGKLFF
TRBJ1-2,-,many,14,TRBV19,TGTGCCAGTAGTATACCAGGACAGAACTATGGCTACACCTTC,CASSIPGQNYGYTF
TRBJ2-7,TRBD1,few,14,TRBV19,TGTGCCAGTAGTGGGGGACAGGGGGCGTCCGAGCAGTACTTC,CASSGGQGASEQYF
TRBJ1-1,-,-,15,TRBV7-9,TGTGCCAGCAGCCCTCAGGGCACCGCTGGGACTGAAGCTTTCTTT,CASSPQGTAGTEAFF
TRBJ2-7,TRBD1,many,16,TRBV29-1,TGCAGCGTTGAAGGACCGCGCGGACAGGGGGTATACGAGCAGTACTTC,CSVEGPRGQGVYEQYF
TRBJ1-1,TRBD1,-,11,TRBV29-1,TGCAGCGTTAGGACAGGGGGCGCGTCTTTCTTT,CSVRTGGASFF
TRBJ2-5,TRBD2,-,17,TRBV7-2,TGTGCCAGCAGCTACCGGGAGGGTCCCCGGGGCCAAGAGACCCAGTACTTC,CASSYREGPRGQETQYF
TRBJ1-1,TRBD1,many,15,TRBV29-1,TGCAGCGTCCCCAAGGGGGACAGGGCGGACACTGAAGCTTTCTTT,CSVPKGDRADTEAFF
TRBJ1-5,-,many,12,TRBV7-9,TGTGCCAGCAGGTTCGAGAATCAGCCCCAGCATTTT,CASRFENQPQHF
TRBJ1-2,-,-,13,TRBV2,TGTGCCAGCAGCCGAGGGACGGTCTATGGCTACACCTTC,CASSRGTVYGYTF
TRBJ1-1,-,-,13,TRBV9,TGTGCCAGCAGTCTCCAAGGGGGGTATGAAGCTTTCTTT,CASSLQGGYEAFF
TRBJ2-5,TRBD1,few,16,TRBV7-9,TGTGCCAGCAGCAGGGACAGGCGCGGGTTCCAAGAGACCCAGTACTTC,CASSRDRRGFQETQYF
TRBJ1-1,-,-,14,TRBV6-5,TGTGCCAGCAGTTACTCCCGCATGAACACTGAAGCTTTCTTT,CASSYSRMNTEAFF
TRBJ2-5,TRBD2,few,15,TRBV7-2,TGTGCCAGCAGCTTCCCAAGCGGGGGGCTAGAGACCCAGTACTTC,CASSFPSGGLETQYF
TRBJ1-5,-,-,16,TRBV12-3/TRBV12-4,TGTGCCAGCAGTTTAGGGGGGGCCATGAGCAATCAGCCCCAGCATTTT,CASSLGGAMSNQPQHF
TRBJ1-1,-,few,14,TRBV19,TGTGCCAGTAGCCCGACAGACCTGAACACTGAAGCTTTCTTT,CASSPTDLNTEAFF
TRBJ2-5,TRBD1,many,15,TRBV29-1,TGCAGCGTTGATAGGGACAGGGGGCGCCGGGAGACCCAGTACTTC,CSVDRDRGRRETQYF
TRBJ1-2,-,many,13,TRBV2,TGTGCCAGCAGGTCCCAGGAAGTTGATGGCTACACCTTC,CASRSQEVDGYTF
TRBJ1-5,-,many,16,TRBV6-6,TGTGCCAGCAGTTACTCCTCCAGGGTAGGGAATCAGCCCCAGCATTTT,CASSYSSRVGNQPQHF
TRBJ1-3,-,-,16,TRBV10-3,TGTGCCATCAGTGAAGGGGGGACAAGCTCTGGAAACACCATATATTTT,CAISEGGTSSGNTIYF
TRBJ1-5,TRBD1,many,13,TRBV7-8,TGTGCCAGCAGGGGGACAGGGGCTCAGCCCCAGCATTTT,CASRGTGAQPQHF
TRBJ2-1,-,-,11,TRBV19,TGTGCCAGTGCAACAGGGAGGGGGCAGTTCTTC,CASATGRGQFF
TRBJ1-1,-,many,13,TRBV9,TGTGCCAGCAGCGTCGACGCCGGCACTGAAGCTTTCTTT,CASSVDAGTEAFF
TRBJ2-2,-,few,14,TRBV9,TGTGCCAGCAGCGTCGACTGGGAGCCCGGGGAGCTGTTTTTT,CASSVDWEPGELFF
TRBJ1-1,TRBD1,-,14,TRBV7-8,TGTGCCAGCAGCTTAAGGGGGCTTCGCACTGAAGCTTTCTTT,CASSLRGLRTEAFF
TRBJ2-7,-,many,13,TRBV7-8,TGTGCCAGCAGCTTGTACAGCTACTACGAGCAGTACTTC,CASSLYSYYEQYF
TRBJ1-1,-,few,13,TRBV6-5,TGTGCCAGCAGCGAACAGGATTTTGGTAGAGCTTTCTTT,CASSEQDFGRAFF
TRBJ1-2,-,-,11,TRBV29-1,TGCAGCCCCCCCGGGGTCAGGGGCTACACCTTC,CSPPGVRGYTF
TRBJ2-7,-,few,15,TRBV5-1,TGCGCCAGCAGCGTGGGGACACGGACCCCCTACGAGCAGTACTTC,CASSVGTRTPYEQYF
TRBJ1-6,-,few,13,TRBV6-5,TGTGCCAGCAGTGAAACTGCGAATTCACCCCTCCACTTT,CASSETANSPLHF
TRBJ1-3,-,few,16,TRBV7-2,TGTGCCAGCAGCTTGGTTGAGTCAATCTCTGGAAACACCATATATTTT,CASSLVESISGNTIYF
TRBJ2-2,TRBD1,few,15,TRBV19,TGTGCCAGTAGTATCAGGGGGTCAAGCTCCGGGGAGCTGTTTTTT,CASSIRGSSSGELFF
TRBJ2-7,-,many,13,TRBV7-9,TGTGCCAGCAGCCAAACAGGGGCGGGAGAGCAGTACTTC,CASSQTGAGEQYF
TRBJ2-6,-,-,16,TRBV12-3/TRBV12-4,TGTGCCAGCAGCGGGGGACTGAACTCTGGGGCCAACGTCCTGACTTTC,CASSGGLNSGANVLTF
TRBJ2-7,-,-,13,TRBV7-9,TGTGCCAGCACCTTGTCCCTAGGGGCCGAGCAGTACTTC,CASTLSLGAEQYF
TRBJ1-4,-,many,17,TRBV2,TGTGCCAGCAGTGAATCCTTAATGGGGGCAACTAATGAAAAACTGTTTTTT,CASSESLMGATNEKLFF